This TCR beta chain was found in a study of regulatory T cells in long-lasting Graves disease. Time point: newly diagnosed GD, antithyroid drugs for less than 3 months. PBMC-derived RNA was used for the TCR library. V lost 0 bases to trimming and J lost 4 bases, with 12 bases between them. Germline CDR1 SGHNT, CDR2 YYREEE (reference sequence). This CDR3 spans 15 amino acids. Relying on iRepertoire HTBI primers and Arm-PCR of CDR3 regions, the team built TCR beta libraries. Via MiXCR, TCRdb re-called the multiplex PCR reads, giving one row per CDR3 protein. The repertoire has a few hundred thousand distinct CDR3 sequences, roughly 21% of them found once; the top ten carry around 13%.

The chain has TRBV5-4 and TRBJ2-3; a possible D gene is TRBD2 (7 bases). This sequence originates from a female donor with Graves disease. The specimen was peripheral blood mononuclear cells (PBMCs), collected at new diagnosis, from a patient treated with antithyroid drugs. CDR3 in amino acids: CASSLAVGGADTQYF. The CDR3 nucleotides are TGTGCCAGCAGCTTGGCCGTAGGGGGGGCAGATACGCAGTATTTT. Variable domain in full (rest from reference TRBV5-4 and TRBJ2-3): ETGVTQSPTHLIKTRGQQVTLRCSSQSGHNTVSWYQQALGQGPQFIFQYYREEENGRGNFPPRFSGLQFPNYSSELNVNALELDDSALYLCASSLAVGGADTQYFGPGTRLTVL.